This TCR beta chain was recorded in a study of identical twins (dated by TCRdb to about 2016). Notes on the research overall: The study deep-sequenced TCR alpha and beta repertoires from monozygotic twins, unrelated adults of various ages and cord blood to test whether fetal clonotypes persist. To rule out contamination, the twin experiments were replicated at different times with different library preparation protocols.

In this sample, this clonotype turned up a few times. This clone's antigen is unknown. Qualities for individual bases were not recorded, and no much larger clone is one base off. The full study reports these points: A weaker excess of twin sharing was found in beta out-of-frame sequences because the signal-to-noise ratio was lowered by fewer shared sequences. Zero-insertion analyses could be partly confounded by invariant T cells such as MAIT and iNKT, though diverse VJ usage argued against such confounding for most clonotypes. Compared with coincidental sharing between unrelated individuals, out-of-frame TCR alpha sequences shared between twins showed an excess of sequences with low generation probability. Fewer insertions were carried by abundant cord blood beta clonotypes; a weaker similar trend was observed in young adult naive repertoires, while no such trend was observed in memory repertoires. Recombination models systematically underestimated out-of-frame TCR alpha sharing in monozygotic twins but agreed with sharing between unrelated individuals. Because the same donors could not be followed over many years, conclusions were based on cross-sectional statistical analysis.

The library was made by 5' RACE. The listed sequencing device is Illumina HiSeq 2000. A universal primer binding site was added through template switching, and the final cDNA carried a unique molecular identifier so that TCR cDNA molecules could be counted accurately. Specific primers in the conserved constant-segment region were used to synthesize first-strand cDNA for the TCR alpha and beta chains. To control for contamination, each cDNA library was double barcoded with a SMART-Mk sample barcode plus Illumina barcodes. TruSeq adapter sequences and Illumina sample barcodes were added in two successive PCR steps. TCR alpha and beta cDNA libraries were sequenced on the Illumina HiSeq platform with custom primers. As for how the authors treated the data: MiGEC was used to process raw reads and extract unique molecular identifiers, and MiXCR was used to find CDR3 positions. Recombination models were inferred per individual with the repgenHMM and IGoR tools using an EM algorithm. The analysis of shared clonotypes was done with the tcR package in R, with sharing normalized by the product of cloneset sizes. To study raw recombination free of thymic and clonal selection effects, out-of-frame nonproductive sequences were analyzed. TCRdb trimmed public reads at Q25 via fastp, called clones via MiXCR and kept in-frame beta chains. Entries that share a CDR3 protein sequence are merged under the most common genes and DNA. The authors' filters were not applied to this entry. Counted in this sample were 250,000 to 350,000 distinct CDR3 sequences; roughly 10% of them appeared once. The top ten constitute around 7.1% of the sample.

The CDR3 contains 14 residues, cysteine and phenylalanine counted. CDR3 DNA is the only sequence kept; it has 42 bases, read in frame from the first base. From V the trimming removes 4 bases and from J it removes 7 bases, while the gene matches leave 7 bases of the junction unaccounted for. CDR1 is given as SGDLS and CDR2 as YYNGEE, both from the germline V gene. Every donor in the study was a healthy Caucasian. Three pairs of female monozygotic twins, all aged roughly 18 to 29 years, were included in the twin cohort. CD4+ and CD8+ T cell populations were isolated with positive isolation kits from Invitrogen. This sample was also put to use in a study of yellow fever vaccine responses in identical twins. As that second study puts it: The T cell response to vaccination in identical twins was reported by the authors to appear partly convergent and partly personalized. The study precisely tracked vaccine-responding T cell clones in identical twins.

This TCR came from a woman in her late teens or twenties in good health. The sample comprised CD8+ T cells sorted from blood. Rearrangement joined TRBV9 to TRBJ2-1, with TRBD2 identical over 8 junction bases. The DNA is as follows: TGTGCCAGCAGCTCGGGGGGGAGCGGGAATGAGCAGTTCTTC. Translation gives CASSSGGSGNEQFF.